One sample yielded the 15 T cell receptor beta chains listed below, sequenced in a study of tumor-infiltrating lymphocytes in primary liver carcinoma. Synthesis of TCR beta cDNA was carried out from 450 to 650 ng total RNA with a constant-region primer. Three nested multiplex PCR rounds, a slightly modified ARM-PCR, produced the libraries for TCR beta. A C-beta reverse primer was combined with TRBV1-TRBV30 forward primers in the first two PCR rounds, and each round had around 10 cycles. TCRdb re-derived calls from the multiplex PCR reads in MiXCR, one entry per CDR3 protein. The profile shows about 180,000 distinct CDR3 sequences, less than 65% of them singletons. The researchers obtained blood RNA from unsorted whole blood and also extracted germline DNA. Sequencing was carried out using peripheral blood. All receptors come from a middle-aged man with primary liver carcinoma and hepatitis B virus infection.

A word on this clonotype: Given a much more abundant clone one base away, this may be a read error. The rearrangement links TRBV11-2 to TRBJ2-5; D unclear. This CDR3 spans 11 amino acids. Germline-derived CDR1 and CDR2 are SGHAT and FQNNGV. The CDR3 protein is CASSPAETQNF. The CDR3 DNA is TGTGCCAGCAGCCCCGCGGAGACCCAGAACTTC. Looking up the rest from reference TRBV11-2 and TRBJ2-5 gives the full variable domain: EAGVAQSPRYKIIEKRQSVAFWCNPISGHATLYWYQQILGQGPKLLIQFQNNGVVDDSQLPKDRFSAERLKGVDSTLKIQPAKLEDSAVYLCASSPAETQNFGPGTRLLVL.

The chain uses TRBV6-5 and TRBJ2-5; maybe TRBD1 (6 bases). This CDR3 region has 16 residues. The germline CDR1 and CDR2 sequences are MNHEY and SVGAGI. V was cut by 5 bases and J by 1 base, with 17 bases left in between. Here the CDR3 reads CASSRGYGGIQETQYF. Here the CDR3 DNA reads TGTGCCAGCAGTCGAGGATATGGGGGCATCCAAGAGACCCAGTACTTC.

The J gene is TRBJ2-1, the V gene TRBV6-5, with D unclear. V was trimmed by 6 bases and J by 3 bases, leaving 9 bases between them. The CDR3 is 13 residues long. Per germline, CDR1 MNHEY and CDR2 SVGAGI. Here the CDR3 reads CASSSQIYNEQFF. The CDR3 DNA is TGTGCCAGCAGCTCACAAATCTACAATGAGCAGTTCTTC.

CDR3 sequence (DNA): TGTGCCAGCAGTGACTCTCAGGGGGCCCGGCAGTATTTT. It specifies CASSDSQGARQYF. V gene TRBV6-4 combines with J gene TRBJ2-3; the match to TRBD1 covers 8 bases. Per germline, CDR1 MRHNA and CDR2 SNTAGT. The junction had 4 bases not matched to a gene; V was cut back by 0 bases and J by 11 bases. This CDR3 region has 13 residues.

The chain joins TRBV25-1 to TRBJ1-1; D may be TRBD1 (5 bases). Trimming stripped 6 bases from V and 5 bases from J, with 13 bases between. This CDR3 has 13 residues. From germline, CDR1 is MGHDK and CDR2 SYGVNS. In DNA form, the CDR3 reads TGTGCCAGCAGCGACCAGGGACGGACTGAAGCTTTCTTT. It codes for CASSDQGRTEAFF.

This rearrangement joins TRBV6-5 to TRBJ2-3, with D maybe TRBD1 (6 bases). CDR1 and CDR2 from the germline V gene are MNHEY and SVGAGI. The CDR3 has 15 residues. V was pared by 2 bases and J by 1 base, with 10 bases between. The CDR3 here is CASSYRAGGTDTQYF. CDR3 nucleotides: TGTGCCAGCAGTTACCGGGCAGGGGGCACAGATACGCAGTATTTT.

V gene TRBV6-5 combines with J gene TRBJ2-1; 8 positions match TRBD2. The CDR3 loop spans 16 amino acids. Per the germline V gene, CDR1 is MNHEY and CDR2 is SVGAGI. After removal of 4 bases from V and 4 bases from J, the junction contained 9 bases not matched to a gene. The CDR3 DNA is TGTGCCAGCAGTTTGACTAGCGTGAGACTTTACAATGAGCAGTTCTTC. Its translation: CASSLTSVRLYNEQFF.

In its sample, this clonotype was seen a few times. The V gene is TRBV5-5, the J gene TRBJ2-5; D gene uncertain. V dropped 0 bases and J dropped 4 bases, with 4 bases sitting between them. The CDR3 has 12 residues. Germline-derived CDR1 and CDR2 are SGHKS and YYEKEE (reference sequence). The CDR3 here is CASSLGTETQYF. The CDR3 DNA follows: TGTGCCAGCAGCTTGGGTACAGAGACCCAGTACTTC. Together with reference TRBV5-5 and TRBJ2-5, the CDR3 gives the full variable domain: DAGVTQSPTHLIKTRGQQVTLRCSPISGHKSVSWYQQVLGQGPQFIFQYYEKEERGRGNFPDRFSARQFPNYSSELNVNALLLGDSALYLCASSLGTETQYFGPGTRLLVL.

The chain carries TRBV4-1 and TRBJ1-5; TRBD1 might be the D (6 bases). CDR3 size: 18 residues. Trimming removed 5 bases from V and 0 bases from J, with 20 bases in between. Germline V gene sequence: CDR1 MGHRA, CDR2 YSYEKL. CDR3 protein: CASSSQGHLSDSNQPQHF. CDR3 sequence (DNA): TGCGCCAGCAGCTCCCAGGGACATCTGTCTGATAGCAATCAGCCCCAGCATTTT.

The rearrangement links TRBV5-6 to TRBJ1-2; 7 bases are a match to TRBD1. The CDR3 consists of 15 residues. Germline trimming cut 0 bases from V and 2 bases from J; bases unmatched to any gene: 4. Germline CDR1 is SGHDT and CDR2 is YYEEEE. The CDR3, as DNA: TGTGCCAGCAGCTTGGGGCCGACAGGGAACTATGGCTACACCTTC. Its translation is CASSLGPTGNYGYTF.

A remark on this clonotype: The junction departs from the called germline gene at one end, perhaps through a read error. The V gene is TRBV7-8, the J gene TRBJ2-1, with D unresolved. The germline CDR1 and CDR2 sequences are SGHVS and FQNEAQ. The CDR3 is 11 amino acids. The CDR3 loop is CASRRRDEQLF. The CDR3 coding sequence is TGTGCCAGCAGGAGAAGGGATGAGCAGTTATTC.

The chain couples TRBV28 to TRBJ2-7; D gene ambiguous. Germline V gene data show CDR1 as MDHEN and CDR2 as SYDVKM. The CDR3 length is 12 residues. V was shortened by 6 bases and J by 0 bases, with 6 bases between the two germline ends. The CDR3 DNA follows: TGTGCCAGCAGCAGAACCTCCTACGAGCAGTACTTC. Translation: CASSRTSYEQYF. Complete variable domain (other parts from reference TRBV28 and TRBJ2-7): DVKVTQSSRYLVKRTGEKVFLECVQDMDHENMFWYRQDPGLGLRLIYFSYDVKMKEKGDIPEGYSVSREKKERFSLILESASTNQTSMYLCASSRTSYEQYFGPGTRLTVT.

On this clonotype: The junction departs from germline at one end; a sequencing error may be responsible. CDR3 coding DNA: TGTGCCTGGATGGACTCTAGGGCCAACGTCCTGACTTTC. This codes for CAWMDSRANVLTF. The J gene is TRBJ2-6, the V gene TRBV30; weak D call: TRBD2 (5 bases). The CDR3 length is 13 residues. Per the germline V gene, CDR1 is GTSNPN and CDR2 is SVGIG (reference sequence).

Of note for this clonotype: A junction boundary mismatches the germline segment, possibly from a read error. The chain couples TRBV28 to TRBJ2-1; TRBD2 matches 8 bases. The CDR3 sequence is 15 residues long. Germline-derived CDR1 and CDR2 are MDHEN and SYDVKM. In DNA form, the CDR3 reads TGTGCCAGCAGTTTCGCGGGGGGCCTTTTGAATGATCAGTTCTTC. It yields the protein CASSFAGGLLNDQFF.

This chain links TRBV14 with TRBJ2-1, with TRBD2 identical over 10 bases. The trim removed 0 bases at V and 10 bases at J, leaving 6 bases unmatched. This CDR3 has 15 amino acids. Germline V gene sequence: CDR1 SGHDN, CDR2 FVKESK. This chain's CDR3 is CASSQDFLAGVEQFF. The CDR3 region has the DNA TGTGCCAGCAGCCAAGATTTTCTAGCGGGAGTCGAGCAGTTCTTC.